The 15 T cell receptor beta chains in this list originate from one sample, sequenced in a study of CD8 T cells in ankylosing spondylitis. TCRdb used MiXCR to reprocess the 5' RACE reads, holding one entry per CDR3 protein. The data show about 350,000 distinct CDR3 sequences, approximately 20% seen once. The specimen was blood, either unsorted or a sorted T cell fraction (not recorded which). These receptors were obtained from a male donor with ankylosing spondylitis or in good health (not recorded which).

The chain carries TRBV5-1 and TRBJ2-5; D might be TRBD1 or TRBD2, each matching 5 bases. Germline lookup yields CDR1 SGHRS and CDR2 YFSETQ. This CDR3 has 15 amino acids. Trimming took 0 bases from V and 5 from J, leaving 14 bases between them. CDR3 sequence: CASSLEGTPLETQYF. The DNA for the CDR3 is TGCGCCAGCAGCTTGGAAGGGACCCCCCTCGAGACCCAGTACTTC.

This chain uses TRBV9 with TRBJ2-7; D is unresolved. This CDR3 is built from 14 residues. CDR1 is SGDLS, CDR2 YYNGEE, per germline. V was pared by 0 bases and J by 1 base, with 8 bases between. CDR3 coding DNA: TGTGCCAGCAGCGTAGGTTTTGCGTCCTACGAGCAGTACTTC. This sequence encodes CASSVGFASYEQYF. Together with reference TRBV9 and TRBJ2-7, the CDR3 gives the full variable domain: DSGVTQTPKHLITATGQRVTLRCSPRSGDLSVYWYQQSLDQGLQFLIQYYNGEERAKGNILERFSAQQFPDLHSELNLSSLELGDSALYFCASSVGFASYEQYFGPGTRLTVT.

This clonotype was counted between two and nine times. This chain connects TRBV12-3 or TRBV12-4 to TRBJ2-5; 10 positions match TRBD2. Losses at the gene ends were 4 bases for V and 1 base for J; bases not matched to a gene: 9. CDR3 size: 17 residues. The CDR3 loop reads CASSSSGGPFVQETQYF. CDR3 nucleotide sequence: TGTGCCAGCAGTTCTAGCGGGGGCCCCTTCGTCCAAGAGACCCAGTACTTC.

The CDR3 loop is CASSIQTDYGYTF. DNA for the CDR3: TGTGCCAGCAGTATCCAGACAGATTATGGCTACACCTTC. This chain joins TRBV12-3 or TRBV12-4 and TRBJ1-2, with D tentatively TRBD1 (5 bases). V was cut by 5 bases and J by 5 bases, with 12 bases left in between. The CDR3 loop spans 13 amino acids.

This clonotype was counted between two and nine times. The J gene is TRBJ2-3, the V gene TRBV20-1; TRBD1 agrees at 9 bases. The CDR3 has 17 residues. V shed 5 bases and J 3 bases; nucleotides not matched to a gene: 15. CDR1 and CDR2 (germline): DFQATT, SNEGSKA (reference sequence). CDR3 residues: CSAGGDSGQGVTDTQYF. The CDR3 DNA follows: TGCAGTGCTGGGGGCGACTCGGGACAGGGAGTGACAGATACGCAGTATTTT.

The V call is TRBV3-1, the J call TRBJ2-1; the match to TRBD1 covers 9 bases. After removal of 4 bases from V and 4 bases from J, the junction contained 8 bases not matched to a gene. The CDR3 is 16 amino acids. Germline CDR1 and CDR2: LGHDT and YNNKEL (reference sequence). The CDR3 sequence is CASSPLTGGIYNEQFF. The CDR3 DNA follows: TGTGCCAGCAGCCCATTGACAGGGGGTATTTACAATGAGCAGTTCTTC.

The chain is built from TRBV4-1 and TRBJ2-1; maybe TRBD2 (5 bases). V shed 6 bases and J shed 3 bases, with 12 bases lying between them. The CDR3 is 14 residues long. The germline CDR1 and CDR2 sequences are MGHRA and YSYEKL. The CDR3 DNA is TGCGCCAGCAGTTTGACTAACGTCTACAATGAGCAGTTCTTC. It yields the protein CASSLTNVYNEQFF.

The CDR3 region has the DNA TGTGCCAGCAGTTACCGGGACAGAAACAATGAGCAGTTCTTC. Its protein product is CASSYRDRNNEQFF. This sequence joins TRBV6-5 and TRBJ2-1; 7 bases line up with TRBD1. The V gene's germline CDR1 is MNHEY and CDR2 SVGAGI. The V and J ends lost 2 bases and 5 bases, in that order; junction bases with no gene match: 3. This CDR3 has 14 amino acids.

The chain is built from TRBV5-1 and TRBJ1-2; perhaps TRBD1 as D (5 bases). CDR1 is SGHRS, CDR2 YFSETQ, per germline. The CDR3 is made up of 13 amino acids. The V and J ends lost 4 bases and 4 bases respectively, with 11 bases between them. The CDR3 sequence is CASSPDSAYGYTF. CDR3 sequence (DNA): TGCGCCAGCAGCCCAGACAGCGCCTATGGCTACACCTTC.

The chain uses TRBV6-5 and TRBJ1-6; maybe TRBD1 (6 bases). The CDR3 extends over 15 amino acids. Trimming stripped 4 bases from V and 3 bases from J, with 10 bases between. Germline V gene data show CDR1 as MNHEY and CDR2 as SVGAGI. The DNA for the CDR3 is TGTGCCAGCAGTTGGGAACAGGGCTATAATTCACCCCTCCACTTT. Translation: CASSWEQGYNSPLHF.

This clonotype was seen a handful of times. CDR3 nucleotides: TGTGCCAGCAGAGCCACAGCAGGCAATGAGCAGTTCTTC. Protein sequence: CASRATAGNEQFF. The rearrangement uses TRBV7-8 and TRBJ2-1; no firm D call. Looked up from germline, CDR1 is SGHVS and CDR2 is FQNEAQ. V was shortened by 6 bases and J by 6 bases, with 12 bases between the two germline ends. This CDR3 spans 13 amino acids. Complete variable domain (other parts from reference TRBV7-8 and TRBJ2-1): GAGVSQSPRYKVAKRGQDVALRCDPISGHVSLFWYQQALGQGPEFLTYFQNEAQLDKSGLPSDRFFAERPEGSVSTLKIQRTQQEDSAVYLCASRATAGNEQFFGPGTRLTVL.

This clonotype was picked up one time. This rearrangement joins TRBV5-1 to TRBJ2-4; D possibly corresponds to TRBD2 (5 bases). CDR3 length equals 15 residues. Deletions cut 0 bases from V and 8 bases from J, with 15 bases between. Per the germline V gene, CDR1 is SGHRS and CDR2 is YFSETQ. The CDR3 DNA sequence: TGCGCCAGCAGCTTGGCCCTGTCATCCGGGGACATTCAGTACTTC. It encodes CASSLALSSGDIQYF.

The rearrangement links TRBV12-3 or TRBV12-4 to TRBJ1-6, with D perhaps matching TRBD1 (5 bases). The CDR3 has 12 amino acids. The ends were cut back, 6 bases at V and 7 bases at J, with 7 bases in the middle. CDR3 coding DNA: TGTGCCAGCAGCCGGGGGAATTCACCCCTCCACTTT. This sequence encodes CASSRGNSPLHF.

This clonotype has a handful of counts. The chain is built from TRBV12-3 or TRBV12-4 and TRBJ2-1; a possible D gene is TRBD2 (5 bases). The CDR3 is 11 residues long. V was shortened by 6 bases and J by 12 bases, with 12 bases between the two germline ends. The CDR3 spells CASRDRAGQFF. The CDR3 nucleotides are TGTGCCAGCAGGGACCGGGCGGGGCAGTTCTTC.

J is TRBJ2-7 and V is TRBV29-1; D not resolved. Germline CDR1 is SQVTM and CDR2 is ANQGSEA. The CDR3 spans 11 residues. V lost 3 bases and J lost 6, with 9 bases in between. CDR3 DNA: TGCAGCGTTGAGGCAGGCAGCGAGCAGTACTTC. Protein: CSVEAGSEQYF.